The 28 T cell receptor beta chains presented below share a single source sample, sequenced in a study of OX40 agonist ivuxolimab in advanced cancers. Measured with immunoSEQ multiplex PCR; TCRdb has only the in-frame clones, and not every one. In the table there are about 43,000 clones, about 90% of which are singletons. The sequencing used CD4+ or CD8+ T cells sorted from blood, collected in a trial of the OX40 agonist ivuxolimab. The receptor source for this set is an adult with an advanced solid tumor such as melanoma, head and neck, liver or kidney cancer.

This chain uses TRBV9 with TRBJ2-7, with 11 nucleotides matching TRBD2. Germline V gene sequence: CDR1 SGDLS, CDR2 YYNGEE. The CDR3 runs to 15 residues. The V and J ends lost 3 bases and 3 bases, in that order; junction bases with no gene match: 5. In nucleotides, the CDR3 is TGTGCCAGCAGCGCAACCGGGACTAGCGGCTACGAGCAGTACTTC. It codes for CASSATGTSGYEQYF.

This clone was seen only a few times. This sequence joins TRBV6-6 and TRBJ1-1; D is ambiguous. Germline CDR1 MNHNY, CDR2 SVGAGI (reference sequence). This CDR3 has 15 residues. Deletions cut 7 bases from V and 0 bases from J, with 15 bases between. CDR3 sequence reads: CASNLLEPMNTEAFF. CDR3 coding DNA: TGTGCCAGCAACCTACTTGAGCCGATGAACACTGAAGCTTTCTTT.

The sample holds one count of this clone. The gene calls are TRBV28 and TRBJ1-1; D gene ambiguous. CDR3 length: 14 amino acids. V lost 5 bases and J 4 bases, leaving 14 bases between the germline ends. CDR1 is MDHEN, CDR2 SYDVKM, per germline. CDR3 sequence reads: CASSPTLTGTEAFF. The CDR3 nucleotides are TGTGCCAGCAGTCCCACTCTGACCGGCACTGAAGCTTTCTTT.

V and J are TRBV1 and TRBJ1-2. TRBV1 is a pseudogene locus. The CDR3 sequence is 12 residues long. CDR3 nucleotide sequence: TGCACCAGCAGCCAGTGCCGGCTTGGCTACACCTTC. Translated: CTSSQCRLGYTF.

This clone was detected only once. The CDR3: CASRLRQEVYNEQFF. The CDR3 nucleotides are TGTGCCAGCAGGCTTCGACAGGAGGTTTACAATGAGCAGTTCTTC. The chain is built from TRBV6-4 and TRBJ2-1, with TRBD1 as a possible D gene (6 bases). Germline V gives CDR1 MRHNA, CDR2 SNTAGT. V dropped 6 bases and J dropped 4 bases, with 16 bases sitting between them. This CDR3 has 15 amino acids.

The chain links TRBV7-8 to TRBJ2-1, with 8 bases identical to TRBD1. V gave up 4 bases and J gave up 5 bases; unmatched junction bases: 16. Germline lookup yields CDR1 SGHVS and CDR2 FQNEAQ. The CDR3 runs 18 residues. This chain's CDR3 is CASSYPPVRQGKDNEQFF. CDR3 in DNA: TGTGCCAGCAGCTACCCGCCAGTCCGACAGGGGAAAGACAATGAGCAGTTCTTC.

This clone has only a few counts. The genes are TRBV29-1 and TRBJ1-5; no reliable D call. This CDR3 has 10 residues. CDR1 is SQVTM, CDR2 ANQGSEA, per germline. V dropped 4 bases and J dropped 7 bases, with 5 bases sitting between them. The DNA of the CDR3 is TGCAGCGTTGGGCCCCAGCCCCAGCATTTT. Its translation: CSVGPQPQHF.

This clone was recorded only once. Sequence at one end of the junction differs from germline and may be a read error. The V call is TRBV5-3, the J call TRBJ1-2; D may be TRBD1 (6 bases). TRBV5-3 is labeled an ORF, and its function is uncertain. The CDR3 runs to 13 residues. In DNA form, the CDR3 reads TGTGCCAGCAGCTTGGACGGAGGGGGTGGCTACACCTTC. It codes for CASSLDGGGGYTF.

The genes are TRBV27 and TRBJ2-3; 12 nucleotides match TRBD2. CDR3 length: 17 residues. Trimming took 3 bases from V and 2 from J; bases not matched to a gene: 6. Germline CDR1 reads MNHEY; CDR2 reads SMNVEV (reference sequence). The CDR3 nucleotides are TGTGCCAGCAGTTTGGTATCTAGCGGGGGGGTCACAGATACGCAGTATTTT. The encoded protein is CASSLVSSGGVTDTQYF.

The V gene is TRBV7-9, the J gene TRBJ2-5; 7 bases are shared with TRBD2. In germline, CDR1 is SEHNR, CDR2 FQNEAQ (reference sequence). The junction had 1 base not matched to a gene; V was cut back by 1 base and J by 2 bases. The CDR3 is made up of 14 amino acids. CDR3 nucleotide sequence: TGTGCCAGCAGCTTAGGGGGACTACAAGAGACCCAGTACTTC. The encoded protein is CASSLGGLQETQYF.

The chain employs TRBV4-1 and TRBJ1-1; TRBD1 matches 10 bases. This CDR3 has 15 amino acids. Germline V gene lookup returns CDR1 MGHRA and CDR2 YSYEKL. J lost 3 bases, V lost 4 bases, and 5 bases had no gene match. The CDR3 DNA reads TGCGCCAGCAGCCTCGACAGGGGGCGGGACACTGAAGCTTTCTTT. It codes for CASSLDRGRDTEAFF.

The CDR3 nucleotides are TGTGCCAGCAGTGGAGGGAGCTCCTACAATGAGCAGTTCTTC. Translated: CASSGGSSYNEQFF. The chain employs TRBV2 and TRBJ2-1; D might be TRBD2 (5 bases). V was trimmed by 4 bases and J by 0 bases, leaving 7 bases between them. Germline loops: CDR1 SNHLY, CDR2 FYNNEI. The CDR3 has 14 residues.

This sequence joins TRBV19 and TRBJ2-1; D is perhaps TRBD2 (5 bases). Trimming took 5 bases from V and 4 from J, leaving 15 bases between them. The CDR3 length is 15 residues. From germline, CDR1 is LNHDA and CDR2 SQIVND (reference sequence). The DNA of the CDR3 is TGTGCCAGTAGTTCCCGAGACGGGGTTTACAATGAGCAGTTCTTC. This sequence encodes CASSSRDGVYNEQFF.

The chain carries TRBV9 and TRBJ2-1; 10 bases line up with TRBD2. Germline-derived CDR1 and CDR2 are SGDLS and YYNGEE. The CDR3 runs to 17 residues. Germline trimming cut 1 base from V and 3 bases from J; bases unmatched to any gene: 7. The DNA of the CDR3 is TGTGCCAGCAGCGTAAGCAGGACTAGCGGAGACTACAATGAGCAGTTCTTC. This gives the protein CASSVSRTSGDYNEQFF.

This rearrangement joins TRBV19 to TRBJ1-1; 8 bases map to TRBD1. CDR3 length: 14 residues. In germline, CDR1 is LNHDA, CDR2 SQIVND (reference sequence). Trimming removed 5 bases from V and 3 bases from J; junction bases left unmatched: 5. In DNA form, the CDR3 reads TGTGCCAGTAGTGCCGGACAGGGTTACACTGAAGCTTTCTTT. It is translated as CASSAGQGYTEAFF.

The gene calls are TRBV27 and TRBJ2-7; D uncertain. Germline V gene lookup returns CDR1 MNHEY and CDR2 SMNVEV (reference sequence). The length of the CDR3 is 13 residues. V lost 6 bases and J 6 bases, leaving 15 bases between the germline ends. For the CDR3, the DNA is TGTGCCAGCAGAGGTGAAGTCGCTAGCGAGCAGTACGTC. It codes for CASRGEVASEQYV.

This chain connects TRBV9 to TRBJ2-3; D tentatively fits TRBD1 or TRBD2 (5 bases each). CDR1 is SGDLS and CDR2 is YYNGEE in the germline V gene. With 1 base removed from V and 3 bases from J, the gap between germline ends came to 12 bases. The CDR3 has 15 residues. The CDR3 nucleotides read TGTGCCAGCAGCGTATCGGGACGGCCGACAGATACGCAGTATTTT. Translating it yields CASSVSGRPTDTQYF. Looking up the rest from reference TRBV9 and TRBJ2-3 gives the full variable domain: DSGVTQTPKHLITATGQRVTLRCSPRSGDLSVYWYQQSLDQGLQFLIQYYNGEERAKGNILERFSAQQFPDLHSELNLSSLELGDSALYFCASSVSGRPTDTQYFGPGTRLTVL.

The chain links TRBV4-1 to TRBJ1-2; D is unclear. Trimming left V 2 bases short and J 2 bases short, with 12 bases between. Looked up from germline, CDR1 is MGHRA and CDR2 is YSYEKL. CDR3 length: 15 residues. The CDR3 DNA reads as TGCGCCAGCAGCCAATTTACAACAGAAAACTATGGCTACACCTTC. This translates into CASSQFTTENYGYTF.

This chain connects TRBV27 to TRBJ1-5; the D gene is possibly TRBD1 (5 bases). The germline gives CDR1 MNHEY, CDR2 SMNVEV (reference sequence). V was trimmed by 2 bases and J by 3 bases, leaving 11 bases between them. This CDR3 has 15 residues. The CDR3 reads CASSLGLGLNQPQHF. The CDR3 DNA follows: TGTGCCAGCAGTTTAGGTTTGGGGCTCAATCAGCCCCAGCATTTT.

The V gene is TRBV5-6, the J gene TRBJ2-5; D tentatively reads TRBD1 or TRBD2 (5 bases each). Per germline, CDR1 SGHDT and CDR2 YYEEEE. CDR3 length: 16 amino acids. V lost 3 bases, J lost 2 bases, and 17 bases lay in between. The CDR3 reads CASSSHRWGLQETQYF. The CDR3 nucleotides read TGTGCCAGCAGCTCACATCGATGGGGGTTGCAAGAGACCCAGTACTTC.

The V call is TRBV9, the J call TRBJ2-7, with D perhaps TRBD1 or TRBD2 (5 bases each). Germline assignment: CDR1 SGDLS and CDR2 YYNGEE. The V end lost 4 bases, the J end lost 3 bases, and 14 bases lay between the germline ends. This CDR3 has 14 residues. In DNA form, the CDR3 reads TGTGCCAGCAGCCCAGGGAGCTCCCGCTACGAGCAGTACTTC. Its translation: CASSPGSSRYEQYF.

V usage is TRBV11-2 and J usage is TRBJ2-2; perhaps D is TRBD1 or TRBD2 (5 bases each). Trimming took off 7 bases at V and 3 bases at J, with 18 bases between the two ends. Germline-derived CDR1 and CDR2 are SGHAT and FQNNGV. The CDR3 has 16 amino acids. CDR3 region: CASTHNSGTHTGELFF. CDR3 DNA sequence: TGTGCCAGCACTCACAACTCCGGGACCCACACCGGGGAGCTGTTTTTT.

Points on this clone: Additional DNA sequences in this sample encode the identical CDR3. This sequence joins TRBV27 and TRBJ2-1; D possibly matches TRBD1 or TRBD2 (5 bases each). V was pared by 2 bases and J by 4 bases, with 9 bases between. This CDR3 has 14 residues. Looked up from germline, CDR1 is MNHEY and CDR2 is SMNVEV (reference sequence). The CDR3: CASSLGGSYNEQFF. The CDR3 DNA reads as TGTGCCAGCAGTTTAGGGGGTAGTTACAATGAGCAGTTCTTC.

This clone was picked up a small number of times. This rearrangement joins TRBV11-2 to TRBJ2-7; a possible D gene is TRBD2 (5 bases). The V and J ends lost 1 base and 5 bases respectively, with 15 bases between them. The germline CDR1 and CDR2 sequences are SGHAT and FQNNGV. The CDR3 sequence is 15 residues long. Written as DNA, the CDR3 is TGTGCCAGCAGCTTAGTGGGGAGTACTGGCGACGAGCAGTACGTC. Protein product: CASSLVGSTGDEQYV.

The J gene is TRBJ2-1, the V gene TRBV5-1; D is perhaps TRBD2 (6 bases). CDR3 length: 17 residues. V lost 2 bases to trimming and J lost 3 bases, with 18 bases between them. Germline CDR1 SGHRS, CDR2 YFSETQ. In DNA, the CDR3 is TGCGCCAGCAGCTTTGATTTGACTGGGGGAGGCTACAATGAGCAGTTCTTC. It specifies CASSFDLTGGGYNEQFF.

The J gene is TRBJ2-3, the V gene TRBV5-1, with D uncertain. The CDR3 has 15 amino acids. V dropped 6 bases and J dropped 0 bases, with 14 bases sitting between them. Per the germline V gene, CDR1 is SGHRS and CDR2 is YFSETQ. In DNA form, the CDR3 reads TGCGCCAGCACTTGGGCTATCCCTAGCACAGATACGCAGTATTTT. Encoded protein: CASTWAIPSTDTQYF.

The chain combines TRBV7-9 with TRBJ2-7; no firm D call. This CDR3 is 12 amino acids long. From germline, CDR1 is SEHNR and CDR2 FQNEAQ (reference sequence). Trimming removed 5 bases from V and 5 bases from J, with 10 bases in between. This CDR3 reads CASSPNLNEQYF. CDR3 nucleotides: TGTGCCAGCAGCCCGAACTTGAACGAGCAGTACTTC.

The chain employs TRBV7-6 and TRBJ2-7; 9 bases line up with TRBD2. The length of the CDR3 is 14 residues. Germline V gene sequence: CDR1 SGHVS, CDR2 FNYEAQ. Unmatched junction bases numbered 8, after V lost 5 bases and J lost 6 bases. Here the CDR3 DNA reads TGTGCCAGCAGCACCCTTAGCGGGAGCGGCGAGCAGTACTTC. Translation gives CASSTLSGSGEQYF. Full variable domain (outside the CDR3, taken from reference TRBV7-6 and TRBJ2-7): GAGVSQSPRYKVTKRGQDVALRCDPISGHVSLYWYRQALGQGPEFLTYFNYEAQQDKSGLPNDRFSAERPEGSISTLTIQRTEQRDSAMYRCASSTLSGSGEQYFGPGTRLTVT.